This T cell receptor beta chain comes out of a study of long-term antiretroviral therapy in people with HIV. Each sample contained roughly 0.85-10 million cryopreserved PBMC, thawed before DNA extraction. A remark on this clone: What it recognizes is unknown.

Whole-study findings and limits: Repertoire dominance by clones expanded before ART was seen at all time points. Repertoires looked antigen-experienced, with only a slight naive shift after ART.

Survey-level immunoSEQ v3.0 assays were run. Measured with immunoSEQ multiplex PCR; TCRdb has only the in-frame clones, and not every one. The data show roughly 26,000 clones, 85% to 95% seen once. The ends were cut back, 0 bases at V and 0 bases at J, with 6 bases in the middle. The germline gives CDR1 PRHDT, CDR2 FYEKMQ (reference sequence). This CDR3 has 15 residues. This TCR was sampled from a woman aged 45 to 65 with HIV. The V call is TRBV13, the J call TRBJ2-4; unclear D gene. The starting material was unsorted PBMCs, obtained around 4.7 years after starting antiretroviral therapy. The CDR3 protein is CASSLGGSAKNIQYF. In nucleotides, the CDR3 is TGTGCCAGCAGCTTAGGGGGTTCAGCCAAAAACATTCAGTACTTC.